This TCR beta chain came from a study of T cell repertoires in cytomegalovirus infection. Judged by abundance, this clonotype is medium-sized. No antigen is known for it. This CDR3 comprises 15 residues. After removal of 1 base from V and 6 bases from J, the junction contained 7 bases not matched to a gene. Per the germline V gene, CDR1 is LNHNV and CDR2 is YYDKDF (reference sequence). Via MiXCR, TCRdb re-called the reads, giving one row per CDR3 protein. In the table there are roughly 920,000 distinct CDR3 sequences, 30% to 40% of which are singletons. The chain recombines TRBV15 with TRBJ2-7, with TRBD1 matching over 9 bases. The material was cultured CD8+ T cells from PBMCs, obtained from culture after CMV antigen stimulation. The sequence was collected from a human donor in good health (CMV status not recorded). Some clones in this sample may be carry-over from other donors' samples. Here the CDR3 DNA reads TGTGCCACCAGCAGAGGCCGGGACAGGGCTATCGAGCAGTACTTC. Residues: CATSRGRDRAIEQYF. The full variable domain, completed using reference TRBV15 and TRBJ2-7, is DAMVIQNPRYQVTQFGKPVTLSCSQTLNHNVMYWYQQKSSQAPKLLFHYYDKDFNNEADTPDNFQSRRPNTSFCFLDIRSPGLGDTAMYLCATSRGRDRAIEQYFGPGTRLTVT.